One T cell receptor beta chain is described in this entry. Using RNA transcripts as the source, TCR beta CDR3 regions were amplified. The study used the HTBI primer set for a first-round RT-PCR of the TCR CDR3. One entry per CDR3 protein, called by TCRdb with MiXCR from the multiplex PCR reads. This sample has about 640,000 distinct CDR3 sequences; about 20% occur once, and the top ten carry around a third. The sample is drawn from a study of T cells in Graves' hyperthyroidism and ophthalmopathy. CDR1 LNHDA and CDR2 SQIVND come from the germline V gene (reference sequence). This CDR3 is built from 14 residues. After removal of 6 bases from V and 4 bases from J, the junction contained 6 bases not matched to a gene.

Sequences were obtained from blood. This receptor was identified in a man under 40 with Graves' ophthalmopathy. This chain joins TRBV19 and TRBJ2-3; TRBD2 agrees at 8 bases. The chain's CDR3 is CASSQAGESDTQYF. DNA for the CDR3: TGTGCCAGTAGCCAAGCGGGAGAATCAGATACGCAGTATTTT.